This is a list of T cell receptor beta chains from one sample in a study of response to subunit inactivated influenza vaccine. MiXCR, run by TCRdb on the RT-PCR reads, gives a single entry per CDR3 protein. The data hold a few hundred thousand distinct CDR3 sequences, with approximately 15% observed a single time. Material: PBMCs from blood, obtained roughly 13 days after vaccination. These TCRs come from a man aged 50-59 years who received an inactivated influenza vaccine. Both conserved end residues are trimmed from each CDR3. Fields, in order: CDR3 protein, V gene.

CDR3aa: ASSNTGTTGELF; v_gene: TRBV6-5
CDR3aa: ASSLRTGGPDTQY; v_gene: TRBV7-2
CDR3aa: ASGLILAGNTYNEQF; v_gene: TRBV12-5
CDR3aa: ASSSLGGTEAF; v_gene: TRBV7-2
CDR3aa: ASSRPGQGAVAF; v_gene: TRBV4-1
CDR3aa: ATSEIGATEQF; v_gene: TRBV24-1
CDR3aa: ASSPQDRGRYEQY; v_gene: TRBV18
CDR3aa: ASRQTALNTEAF; v_gene: TRBV7-3
CDR3aa: ASSLYVTLPGGEQF; v_gene: TRBV7-8
CDR3aa: ASSLRQHSSYEQY; v_gene: TRBV27
CDR3aa: ASMGDTQY; v_gene: TRBV28
CDR3aa: ASKSTGGGYGYT; v_gene: TRBV9